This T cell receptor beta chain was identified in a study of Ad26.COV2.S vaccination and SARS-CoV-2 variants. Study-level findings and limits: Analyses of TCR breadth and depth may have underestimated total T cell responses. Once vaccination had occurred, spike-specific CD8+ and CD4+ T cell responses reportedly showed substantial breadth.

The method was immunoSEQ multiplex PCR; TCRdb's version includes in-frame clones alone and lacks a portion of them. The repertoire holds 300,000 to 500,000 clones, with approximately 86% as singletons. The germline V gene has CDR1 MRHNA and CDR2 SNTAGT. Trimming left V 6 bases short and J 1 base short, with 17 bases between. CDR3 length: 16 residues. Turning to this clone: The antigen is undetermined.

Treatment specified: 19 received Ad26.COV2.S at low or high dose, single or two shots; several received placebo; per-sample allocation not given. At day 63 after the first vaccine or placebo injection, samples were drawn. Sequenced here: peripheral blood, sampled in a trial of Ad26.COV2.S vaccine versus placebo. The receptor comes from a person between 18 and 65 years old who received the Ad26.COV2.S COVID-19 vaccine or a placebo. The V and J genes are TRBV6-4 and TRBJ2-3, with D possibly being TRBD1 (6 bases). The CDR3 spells CASSPTRQVRTDTQYF. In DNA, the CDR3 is TGTGCCAGCAGCCCGACCCGACAGGTCCGCACAGATACGCAGTATTTT.